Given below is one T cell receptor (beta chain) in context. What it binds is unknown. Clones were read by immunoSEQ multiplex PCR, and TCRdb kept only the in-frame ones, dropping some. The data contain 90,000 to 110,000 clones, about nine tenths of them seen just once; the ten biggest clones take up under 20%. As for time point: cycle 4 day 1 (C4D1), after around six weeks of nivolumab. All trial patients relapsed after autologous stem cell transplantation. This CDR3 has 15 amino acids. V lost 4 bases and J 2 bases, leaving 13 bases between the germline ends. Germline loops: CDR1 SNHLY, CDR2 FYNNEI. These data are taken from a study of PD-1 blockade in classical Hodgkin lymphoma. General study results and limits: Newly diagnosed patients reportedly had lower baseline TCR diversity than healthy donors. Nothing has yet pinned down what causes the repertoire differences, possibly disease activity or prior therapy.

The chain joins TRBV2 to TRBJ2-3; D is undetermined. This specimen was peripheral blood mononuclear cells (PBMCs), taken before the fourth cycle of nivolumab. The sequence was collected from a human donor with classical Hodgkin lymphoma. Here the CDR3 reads CASSALELTTDTQYF. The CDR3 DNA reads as TGTGCCAGCAGTGCGCTAGAACTTACCACAGATACGCAGTATTTT.